This T cell receptor beta chain emerged from a study of early T cells in non-severe SARS-CoV-2 infection. About the research overall: Chains were not paired, and sequencing was done on bulk RNA from unsorted whole blood. Study outcomes and limitations: VDJdb-based matching was biased toward anti-spike CD8 responses and missed private and CD4 specificities.

This CDR3 comprises 14 residues. V lost 5 bases and J 5 bases, leaving 15 bases between the germline ends. Germline CDR1 reads SEHNR; CDR2 reads FQNEAQ (reference sequence). As concerns this clonotype: Its antigen is as yet unknown.

Individual cDNA molecules carried attached unique molecular identifiers. Using its own MiXCR run on the 5' RACE reads, TCRdb lists one record per CDR3 protein. The table shows about 50,000 distinct CDR3 sequences, with around 10% occurring only once. Sequences were derived from whole blood, sampled at baseline. The TCR originated in an adult who was a healthcare worker with PCR-confirmed SARS-CoV-2 infection or an uninfected control (not recorded which). The chain recombines TRBV7-9 with TRBJ1-1; weak D call: TRBD1 (6 bases). The CDR3 here is CASSPTGGRTEAFF. The DNA for the CDR3 is TGTGCCAGCAGCCCCACGGGGGGCCGTACTGAAGCTTTCTTT.